The 10 T cell receptor beta chains below all came from one sample that was sequenced in a study of OX40 agonist ivuxolimab in advanced cancers. This table comes from immunoSEQ multiplex PCR, and its TCRdb copy is limited to in-frame clones, with some not included. This table has 65,000 to 85,000 clones, more than 80% appearing once. The sample consisted of CD4+ or CD8+ T cells sorted from blood, taken in a trial of the OX40 agonist ivuxolimab. The receptors stem from an adult with an advanced solid tumor such as melanoma, head and neck, liver or kidney cancer.

The CDR3 region has the DNA TGTGCCAGCCGACCCCGGACAGAGGGGAATGAGCAGTTCTTC. It translates to CASRPRTEGNEQFF. This rearrangement joins TRBV6-1 to TRBJ2-1; tentative D call: TRBD1 (6 bases). The CDR3 is made up of 14 amino acids. V was clipped by 8 bases and J by 7 bases, with 18 bases between them. In germline, CDR1 is MNHNS, CDR2 SASEGT.

This clone was observed a single time. The chain uses TRBV4-3 and TRBJ1-2; D uncertain. The CDR3 covers 14 residues. Deletions cut 1 base from V and 5 bases from J, with 11 bases between. In germline, CDR1 is LGHNA, CDR2 YSLEER. CDR3 in DNA: TGCGCCAGCAGCCAAGCAGGCGCGCGTTATGGCTACACCTTC. The encoded protein is CASSQAGARYGYTF.

This chain links TRBV7-8 with TRBJ1-6; TRBD1 aligns across 11 bases. The CDR3 has 17 residues. Germline CDR1 and CDR2: SGHVS and FQNEAQ. J was trimmed by 1 base and V by 4 bases; bases with no gene match: 3. The CDR3 DNA reads as TGTGCCAGCAGCTCGGGACAGGGGGAATCCTATAATTCACCCCTCCACTTT. Its protein is CASSSGQGESYNSPLHF.

The chain links TRBV25-1 to TRBJ1-3, with D possibly being TRBD1 (6 bases). The CDR3 length is 16 residues. The germline gives CDR1 MGHDK, CDR2 SYGVNS. Trimming cost V 5 bases and J 0 bases, with 14 bases left between them. Here the CDR3 reads CASSPWRGGSGNTIYF. The CDR3 DNA reads as TGTGCCAGCAGTCCCTGGCGAGGGGGCTCTGGAAACACCATATATTTT.

The chain recombines TRBV28 with TRBJ1-3, with D uncertain. Per the germline V gene, CDR1 is MDHEN and CDR2 is SYDVKM. The V gene lost 6 bases and the J gene lost 0 bases, with 3 bases spanning the gap. There are 12 residues in the CDR3. CDR3 sequence reads: CASRPSGNTIYF. DNA of the CDR3: TGTGCCAGCAGGCCCTCTGGAAACACCATATATTTT.

V and J are TRBV18 and TRBJ2-1; D remains ambiguous. Germline V CDR1 and CDR2: KGHSH, LQKENI. The CDR3 spans 12 residues. V dropped 0 bases and J dropped 6 bases, with 3 bases sitting between them. Here the CDR3 DNA reads TGTGCCAGCTCACCACCATCCAATGAGCAGTTCTTC. Protein sequence: CASSPPSNEQFF.

J is TRBJ1-1 and V is TRBV15; 10 positions agree with TRBD1. The CDR3 spans 16 residues. CDR1 and CDR2 (germline): LNHNV, YYDKDF (reference sequence). V shed 0 bases, J shed 6 bases, and the junction held 7 bases outside the gene matches. CDR3 sequence: CATSRDFRDRGAEAFF. In DNA form, the CDR3 reads TGTGCCACCAGCAGAGATTTTAGGGACAGGGGTGCTGAAGCTTTCTTT.

The chain is built from TRBV4-3 and TRBJ1-6; D not resolved. The CDR3 is 14 residues long. Germline V CDR1 and CDR2: LGHNA, YSLEER. V was pared by 1 base and J by 3 bases, with 4 bases between. The CDR3 region has the DNA TGCGCCAGCAGCCAAGGCCTCTATAATTCACCCCTCCACTTT. Encoded protein: CASSQGLYNSPLHF.

CDR3 coding DNA: TGCAGTATAATCGGGGAAGAGACCCAGTACTTC. Translation: CSIIGEETQYF. This chain links TRBV20-1 with TRBJ2-5, with a tentative D call TRBD2 (5 bases). The CDR3 spans 11 residues. CDR1 DFQATT and CDR2 SNEGSKA come from the germline V gene (reference sequence). Between the trimmed V and J ends, which lost 8 bases and 3 bases, there was a span of 10 bases.

This clone has a handful of counts. V gene TRBV2 combines with J gene TRBJ1-3; no clear D. CDR3 length: 15 residues. V shed 2 bases and J shed 4 bases, with 12 bases lying between them. Germline V CDR1 and CDR2: SNHLY, FYNNEI. The CDR3 coding sequence is TGTGCCAGCAGTGAATCGGGAGGGATCGGAAACACCATATATTTT. Amino acids: CASSESGGIGNTIYF. Full variable domain (outside the CDR3, taken from reference TRBV2 and TRBJ1-3): EPEVTQTPSHQVTQMGQEVILRCVPISNHLYFYWYRQILGQKVEFLVSFYNNEISEKSEIFDDQFSVERPDGSNFTLKIRSTKLEDSAMYFCASSESGGIGNTIYFGEGSWLTVV.